This T cell receptor (beta chain) was sequenced in a study of cytomegalovirus exposure and HLA in healthy donors. Study-level background: Approximately 81% of 398 genotyped donors fell in the Caucasian-associated ancestry cluster. Study results and limitations: Across donors, sequencing depth was assumed by presence/absence analyses to be roughly uniform. In a later analysis, most CMV-associated TCR beta chains appeared HLA-restricted.

PCR employed 60 Vbeta and 13 Jbeta primers. Assay used: immunoSEQ multiplex PCR; TCRdb lists only in-frame clones, some missing. In the table there are about 140,000 clones, more than 60% of which are singletons. On this clone itself: Its antigen is undetermined.

Germline loops: CDR1 LGHNA, CDR2 YNFKEQ. V lost 0 bases, J lost 0 bases, and 11 bases stayed unmatched. CDR3 length: 19 amino acids. The TCR was taken from a male donor in good health and CMV-seronegative. The chain is built from TRBV4-2 and TRBJ2-7, with 10 bases that match TRBD2. Sequenced: PBMCs. DNA for the CDR3: TGTGCCAGCAGCCAAGATCTTGAAGAAGCGGGAGGGAGCTCCTACGAGCAGTACTTC. Translation: CASSQDLEEAGGSSYEQYF.